The entry below describes one T cell receptor (beta chain). Authors' processing steps: Nucleated cell counts were estimated from reference gene primer amplification. The table came from immunoSEQ multiplex PCR; TCRdb's copy has only in-frame clones and leaves some out. That table furnishes V, J and clone size, whereas the DNA furnished D and trimming. The sample holds 150,000 to 200,000 clones, around 80% seen once. Germline assignment: CDR1 SGHNT and CDR2 YYREEE (reference sequence). The CDR3 runs 15 residues. The germline V and J ends were trimmed by 1 base and 7 bases, with 17 bases remaining between them. The Seattle site enrolled patients during active infection and followed them longitudinally. This entry belongs to a study of blood T cell repertoires in COVID-19. Study details: Samples of COVID-19 (acute and convalescent) were obtained from the United States, Italy and Spain. The cDNA or gDNA used as material had been derived from T cells, B-cell-depleted T cells, or PBMCs.

Specimen: peripheral blood. The receptor was isolated from a woman of 80 years or more with COVID-19, enrolled during active disease. The J gene is TRBJ1-2, the V gene TRBV5-4; D may be TRBD1 (6 bases). DNA of the CDR3: TGTGCCAGCAGCTTGACCGCTACAGGGTCGGGTGGCTACACCTTC. Translating gives CASSLTATGSGGYTF.